This is a list of T cell receptor beta chains from one sample in a study of T-cell reconstitution after alpha-beta-depleted transplantation in children. TCRdb re-called the PCR reads through MiXCR, storing one row per CDR3 protein. This sample has 45,000 to 55,000 distinct CDR3 sequences, with approximately 9.2% found just once. The source material was PBMCs, mostly from graft donor cells, sampled 60 days after TCRalphabeta/CD19-depleted stem cell transplant. These receptors originate from a male patient aged 2 to 10 who had a stem cell transplant for chronic granulomatous disease, so the T cells may come from the graft donor. CDR3s include the opening cysteine and the closing phenylalanine or tryptophan.

V gene	J gene	CDR3 protein
TRBV27	TRBJ2-5	CASSHKETQYF
TRBV4-1	TRBJ2-1	CASSHRSGSVYNEQFF
TRBV7-9	TRBJ1-6	CASSSHDSTGVNSPLHF
TRBV7-8	TRBJ2-2	CASSLGRTGELFF
TRBV28	TRBJ2-1	CASSLTSVGHNEQFF
TRBV20-1	TRBJ2-7	CSARTGQGPYEQYF
TRBV7-6	TRBJ1-1	CASSLSRAMNTEAFF
TRBV10-2	TRBJ1-6	CASTSLDSPLHF
TRBV20-1	TRBJ2-1	CSARRLAAYNEQFF
TRBV5-1	TRBJ1-1	CASSYRGSAEAFF
TRBV10-3	TRBJ2-5	CATASGSQETQYF
TRBV7-2	TRBJ2-7	CASTRTSGSSYEQYF
TRBV9	TRBJ2-3	CASSVGVSGSFTDTQYF
TRBV29-1	TRBJ2-1	CSVVGGNARYNEQFF
TRBV20-1	TRBJ2-7	CSATGQGYEQYF
TRBV27	TRBJ2-5	CASSPLLGGAKRETQYF
TRBV27	TRBJ1-1	CASSLFGQGVRTEAFF
TRBV30	TRBJ1-2	CAWSVPFSTSRKGYTF
TRBV15	TRBJ2-7	CATSTDRASWEQYF
TRBV15	TRBJ1-1	CATSKGGRGLNTEAFF
TRBV20-1	TRBJ1-1	CSASPPQWTEAFF
TRBV5-1	TRBJ2-4	CASGPGLAENIQYF
TRBV6-5	TRBJ1-4	CASSYREFNEKLFF
TRBV20-1	TRBJ2-1	CSARDLWQGSGDEQFF
TRBV7-8	TRBJ1-1	CASSLARVGTEAFF
TRBV7-2	TRBJ2-3	CASSGDADTQYF
TRBV7-2	TRBJ2-5	CASAGQTLKETQYF
TRBV29-1	TRBJ1-4	CSVGLNNEKLFF
TRBV27	TRBJ2-7	CASSLSGVYEQYF
TRBV7-6	TRBJ2-1	CASSRLSGPNYNEQFF
TRBV4-3	TRBJ2-6	CASSQGPSSGANVLTF
TRBV7-2	TRBJ1-1	CASSPILTPNTEAFF
TRBV12-3/TRBV12-4	TRBJ1-2	CASSLESGPPRYGYTF
TRBV5-6	TRBJ2-7	CASSPTGRGGAFYEQYF
TRBV6-1	TRBJ1-3	CASSEVYGSSSGNTIYF
TRBV29-1	TRBJ2-2	CSVEDRTGRNTGELFF
TRBV29-1	TRBJ1-3	CSVGDPPYSGNTIYF
TRBV29-1	TRBJ2-1	CSATLAGAIRNEQFF
TRBV3-1	TRBJ1-5	CASCQDGHDYQPQHF
TRBV5-1	TRBJ2-2	CASSRGPWAGPNTGELFF
TRBV6-2/TRBV6-3	TRBJ1-5	CASSYFSPLGHQPQHF
TRBV20-1	TRBJ2-7	CSARRRNSYEQYF
TRBV6-1	TRBJ1-1	CASRRTGMTEAFF
TRBV20-1	TRBJ1-3	CSALIANSGNTIYF
TRBV12-3/TRBV12-4	TRBJ2-2	CASSLPGVGGRAWAGELFF
TRBV11-2	TRBJ1-3	CASSSNPGQGGNTIYF
TRBV18	TRBJ2-1	CASSTSGSPYNEQFF
TRBV20-1	TRBJ2-4	CSAYSGNLNIQYF
TRBV19	TRBJ2-1	CASRLRLAGGTYNEQFF
TRBV9	TRBJ2-1	CASSVEASSYNEQFF
TRBV9	TRBJ2-7	CASSVGWSSYEQYF
TRBV19	TRBJ1-3	CASSIFESGNTIYF
TRBV7-9	TRBJ1-2	CASSQGANYGYTF
TRBV20-1	TRBJ2-1	CSANVVNEQFF
TRBV27	TRBJ1-1	CASSLWGKGLNTEAFF
TRBV2	TRBJ2-3	CASSVFREGNTDTQYF
TRBV7-9	TRBJ2-7	CASSLGLSNYEQYF
TRBV20-1	TRBJ2-3	CSARDPRERGDTQYF
TRBV5-1	TRBJ2-1	CASSLRDHIVDEQFF
TRBV29-1	TRBJ2-2	CSVGTGGPGELFF